Detailed here is one T cell receptor (beta chain). Antigen: not known. Using immunoSEQ multiplex PCR, the repertoire was profiled, and TCRdb retains in-frame clones only, with some absent. This table has 780,000 or so clones, 55% to 75% appearing once. V was shortened by 0 bases and J by 5 bases, with 18 bases between the two germline ends. Germline loops: CDR1 SGHDT, CDR2 YYEEEE. The CDR3 is 17 amino acids. The data belong to a study of shared clonotypes between healthy human individuals. Study-level results: Generally, naive subsets came out with larger estimated richness than memory subsets.

The receptor was derived from a woman aged 25 to 39 in good health. The sample taken for sequencing was memory CD4+ T cells sorted from blood. Regarding subset: CD45RA-negative fraction. V gene TRBV5-6 combines with J gene TRBJ2-1; no firm D call. CDR3 amino acids: CASSLEAWAGPNNEQFF. CDR3 bases: TGTGCCAGCAGCTTGGAAGCTTGGGCAGGCCCCAACAATGAGCAGTTCTTC.